The clone carrying this T cell receptor (beta chain) was observed at least ten times. The sample originates from a study of T cells after yellow fever vaccination. TCRdb re-called the 5' RACE reads with MiXCR, one entry per CDR3 protein. The sample has roughly 65,000 distinct CDR3 sequences, about 6% seen once. This CDR3 is built from 15 residues. Trimming took 6 bases from V and 3 from J, leaving 15 bases between them. CDR1 and CDR2 from the germline V gene are SGHTA and FQGNSA. This chain links TRBV7-2 with TRBJ1-3; D possibly corresponds to TRBD1 (6 bases). This TCR was recovered from a man aged 18 to 29 who received the YFV17D yellow fever vaccine. The sequencing used CD4+ T cells sorted from PBMCs, collected roughly 15 days after the first yellow fever vaccination. The CDR3 region has the DNA TGTGCCAGCAGGGGGGGCGGAACAGTTGGAAACACCATATATTTT. Translated, it gives CASRGGGTVGNTIYF.